The next 32 T cell receptor beta chains were all read from a single sample in a study of PD-L1 blockade in urothelial cancer. The data were produced by immunoSEQ multiplex PCR, yet TCRdb's version contains in-frame clones alone and is incomplete. Among under 120,000 clones, roughly 88% were seen once, and the ten largest hold about 2.6%. The sequences come from PBMCs, collected around atezolizumab (anti-PD-L1) treatment. The source of these receptors is a man aged 50-59 years with urothelial cancer.

The rearrangement uses TRBV19 and TRBJ1-5; D uncertain. V lost 3 bases and J lost 0, with 6 bases in between. The CDR3 is made up of 14 amino acids. Germline values: CDR1 LNHDA, CDR2 SQIVND (reference sequence). Here the CDR3 DNA reads TGTGCCAGTAGTATGGCTTATAGCAATCAGCCCCAGCATTTT. This gives the protein CASSMAYSNQPQHF.

V usage is TRBV6-5 and J usage is TRBJ2-2; 7 bases are a match to TRBD2. The junction had 4 bases not matched to a gene; V was cut back by 6 bases and J by 0 bases. CDR1 and CDR2 (germline): MNHEY, SVGAGI. The CDR3 spans 15 residues. The CDR3: CASSQSGTNTGELFF. The DNA for the CDR3 is TGTGCCAGCAGCCAAAGCGGGACGAACACCGGGGAGCTGTTTTTT.

Only a few counts were recorded for this clone. This chain uses TRBV5-8 with TRBJ1-4; D gene uncertain. CDR1 is SGHTS and CDR2 is YDEGEE in the germline V gene. There are 15 residues in the CDR3. V was trimmed by 2 bases and J by 5 bases, leaving 13 bases between them. The CDR3 here is CASSFQTNTNEKLFF. CDR3 coding DNA: TGTGCCAGCAGCTTCCAGACTAATACAAATGAAAAACTGTTTTTT.

The chain couples TRBV5-1 to TRBJ2-7, with TRBD1 matching 11 bases. Germline V gene sequence: CDR1 SGHRS, CDR2 YFSETQ. The CDR3 runs to 14 residues. V shed 3 bases, J shed 2 bases, and the junction held 1 base outside the gene matches. This CDR3 is CASSWGQGAYEQYF. In nucleotides, the CDR3 is TGCGCCAGCAGCTGGGGACAGGGGGCCTACGAGCAGTACTTC.

V gene TRBV18 combines with J gene TRBJ2-7; 14 bases match TRBD2. V gave up 6 bases and J gave up 0 bases; unmatched junction bases: 10. The germline V gene has CDR1 KGHSH and CDR2 LQKENI. The CDR3 loop spans 18 amino acids. CDR3 loop: CASSLQGTSGSFSYEQYF. The CDR3 region has the DNA TGTGCCAGCTCTCTCCAAGGGACTAGCGGGAGTTTCTCCTACGAGCAGTACTTC.

The rearrangement links TRBV14 to TRBJ2-1; possibly TRBD2 for D (6 bases). Germline V gives CDR1 SGHDN, CDR2 FVKESK. Trimming stripped 4 bases from V and 8 bases from J, with 24 bases between. The CDR3 totals 17 residues. The CDR3 is CASSRRATTRGLDEQFF. In nucleotides, the CDR3 is TGTGCCAGCAGCCGGAGGGCGACAACTCGGGGATTGGATGAGCAGTTCTTC.

The chain recombines TRBV7-8 with TRBJ2-3; D is possibly TRBD2 (6 bases). CDR3 size: 18 residues. Looked up from germline, CDR1 is SGHVS and CDR2 is FQNEAQ. The V end was cut by 1 base, the J end by 1 base, with 18 bases between. The CDR3 nucleotides are TGTGCCAGCAGCTTAGTTCCCGGAGGGAGCGGGCGCACAGATACGCAGTATTTT. Encoded protein: CASSLVPGGSGRTDTQYF.

This clone occurred a few times. V usage is TRBV5-1 and J usage is TRBJ1-5; D remains ambiguous. The CDR3 spans 13 residues. Per the germline V gene, CDR1 is SGHRS and CDR2 is YFSETQ. Trimming cost V 4 bases and J 4 bases, with 9 bases left between them. The DNA for the CDR3 is TGCGCCAGCAGCCCCGAGGGTAATCAGCCCCAGCATTTT. It specifies CASSPEGNQPQHF.

The chain carries TRBV2 and TRBJ2-7; D is unclear. The CDR3 has 13 residues. CDR1 and CDR2 from the germline V gene are SNHLY and FYNNEI. Trimming took off 7 bases at V and 7 bases at J, with 17 bases between the two ends. The CDR3 is CASNPLLGAEQYF. The DNA for the CDR3 is TGTGCCAGCAACCCTCTTCTAGGAGCGGAGCAGTACTTC.

J is TRBJ1-2 and V is TRBV5-4; 7 nucleotides match TRBD1. Germline CDR1 is SGHNT and CDR2 is YYREEE (reference sequence). J lost 8 bases, V lost 4 bases, and 8 bases had no gene match. CDR3 length: 13 residues. CDR3 protein: CASSQDREIGYTF. For the CDR3, the DNA is TGTGCCAGCAGCCAAGACAGGGAAATAGGCTACACCTTC. Full variable domain (outside the CDR3, taken from reference TRBV5-4 and TRBJ1-2): ETGVTQSPTHLIKTRGQQVTLRCSSQSGHNTVSWYQQALGQGPQFIFQYYREEENGRGNFPPRFSGLQFPNYSSELNVNALELDDSALYLCASSQDREIGYTFGSGTRLTVV.

As regards this clone: Other DNA sequences in this sample translate to the same CDR3. The chain couples TRBV5-1 to TRBJ2-7; 10 positions match TRBD1. The germline V gene encodes CDR1 SGHRS and CDR2 YFSETQ. CDR3 length: 14 amino acids. V lost 0 bases, J lost 4 bases, and 1 base stayed unmatched. CDR3 in amino acids: CASSLGDRGYEQYF. The CDR3 nucleotides are TGCGCCAGCAGCTTGGGGGACAGGGGTTACGAGCAGTACTTC.

The chain joins TRBV6-1 to TRBJ2-3; the D gene is possibly TRBD1 (6 bases). The CDR3 runs 17 residues. From germline, CDR1 is MNHNS and CDR2 SASEGT. V lost 2 bases and J 1 base, leaving 16 bases between the germline ends. As DNA, the CDR3 is TGTGCCAGCAGTGAACTGCCCACAGGGACCCGCACAGATACGCAGTATTTT. It yields the protein CASSELPTGTRTDTQYF.

The genes are TRBV18 and TRBJ1-2, with 11 bases identical to TRBD1. The V and J ends lost 2 bases and 4 bases, in that order; junction bases with no gene match: 0. Germline CDR1 reads KGHSH; CDR2 reads LQKENI. This CDR3 comprises 14 residues. In DNA form, the CDR3 reads TGTGCCAGCTCACCAGGGACAGGGGGCTATGGCTACACCTTC. Translated, it gives CASSPGTGGYGYTF.

The gene calls are TRBV6-4 and TRBJ2-7; D is unclear. Trimming cost V 5 bases and J 7 bases, with 15 bases left between them. The CDR3 runs to 13 residues. CDR1 MRHNA and CDR2 SNTAGT come from the germline V gene. The CDR3 sequence is CASSPNGAEEQYF. CDR3 nucleotide sequence: TGTGCCAGCAGTCCTAATGGAGCAGAGGAGCAGTACTTC.

V gene TRBV5-1 combines with J gene TRBJ1-6; TRBD1 aligns across 10 bases. CDR1 and CDR2 from the germline V gene are SGHRS and YFSETQ. CDR3 size: 15 residues. The J segment lost 10 bases and the V segment lost 4 bases, leaving 8 bases of the junction unmatched. The CDR3 sequence is CASSRGTGVTSPLHF. The CDR3 DNA is TGCGCCAGCAGCCGGGGGACAGGGGTAACCTCACCCCTCCACTTT. The full variable domain, rest sourced from reference TRBV5-1 and TRBJ1-6, is KAGVTQTPRYLIKTRGQQVTLSCSPISGHRSVSWYQQTPGQGLQFLFEYFSETQRNKGNFPGRFSGRQFSNSRSEMNVSTLELGDSALYLCASSRGTGVTSPLHFGNGTRLTVT.

The rearrangement joins TRBV10-1 to TRBJ2-7, with TRBD2 identical over 12 bases. Germline V gives CDR1 WNHNN, CDR2 SYGVQD (reference sequence). The CDR3 loop spans 17 amino acids. V gave up 3 bases and J gave up 1 base; unmatched junction bases: 7. The CDR3: CASSELAGGERSYEQYF. CDR3 sequence (DNA): TGCGCCAGCAGTGAACTAGCGGGAGGTGAAAGATCCTACGAGCAGTACTTC.

The V gene is TRBV30, the J gene TRBJ1-2; D uncertain. Germline CDR1 reads GTSNPN; CDR2 reads SVGIG (reference sequence). Trimming removed 3 bases from V and 4 bases from J, with 9 bases in between. CDR3 length equals 12 residues. CDR3 in DNA: TGTGCCTGGAGCCAAAACTCCTATGGCTACACCTTC. Protein sequence: CAWSQNSYGYTF.

Here the CDR3 reads CASRIDPGTDTQYF. CDR3 in DNA: TGCGCCAGCAGAATCGATCCGGGAACAGATACGCAGTATTTT. This chain connects TRBV5-1 to TRBJ2-3; possible D gene TRBD2, 5 bases. V was pared by 5 bases and J by 3 bases, with 13 bases between. This CDR3 is 14 amino acids long. Germline CDR1 and CDR2: SGHRS and YFSETQ. Full variable domain (rest looked up from reference TRBV5-1 and TRBJ2-3): KAGVTQTPRYLIKTRGQQVTLSCSPISGHRSVSWYQQTPGQGLQFLFEYFSETQRNKGNFPGRFSGRQFSNSRSEMNVSTLELGDSALYLCASRIDPGTDTQYFGPGTRLTVL.

This chain links TRBV18 with TRBJ1-1, with a possible D match to TRBD1 (5 bases). From germline, CDR1 is KGHSH and CDR2 LQKENI. CDR3 size: 15 residues. Trimming removed 5 bases at V and 1 base at J, with 14 bases between. CDR3 bases: TGTGCCAGCTCAAAACAGGCCACAGGGAACACTGAAGCTTTCTTT. It specifies CASSKQATGNTEAFF.

The rearrangement joins TRBV10-3 to TRBJ2-5; D might be TRBD2 (6 bases). Trimming pared 1 base from V and 1 base from J, leaving 16 bases between. The CDR3 is 17 amino acids. CDR1 is ENHRY, CDR2 SYGVKD, per germline. The CDR3 loop reads CAISEWAASDLQETQYF. The CDR3 coding sequence is TGTGCCATCAGTGAGTGGGCGGCTAGCGACCTCCAAGAGACCCAGTACTTC.

The chain is built from TRBV9 and TRBJ2-1, with D perhaps TRBD2 (5 bases). Trimming stripped 0 bases from V and 2 bases from J, with 9 bases between. The germline V gene has CDR1 SGDLS and CDR2 YYNGEE. This CDR3 region has 15 residues. The CDR3 sequence is CASSVDGNPYNEQFF. CDR3 nucleotide sequence: TGTGCCAGCAGCGTAGACGGGAATCCCTACAATGAGCAGTTCTTC.

The V call is TRBV6-5, the J call TRBJ2-7; D gene uncertain. The CDR3 covers 13 residues. The germline V gene encodes CDR1 MNHEY and CDR2 SVGAGI. Trimming took off 2 bases at V and 3 bases at J, with 8 bases between the two ends. Here the CDR3 reads CASSYGRFYEQYF. In DNA, the CDR3 is TGTGCCAGCAGTTACGGCAGGTTCTACGAGCAGTACTTC.

The chain combines TRBV19 with TRBJ2-3; D is perhaps TRBD2 (6 bases). Germline CDR1 is LNHDA and CDR2 is SQIVND (reference sequence). The CDR3 length is 14 residues. Deletions cut 4 bases from V and 2 bases from J, with 10 bases between. In DNA form, the CDR3 reads TGTGCCAGTAGTAACGCGGGGTACACAGATACGCAGTATTTT. Translated, it gives CASSNAGYTDTQYF.

The sample holds one count of this clone. The rearrangement links TRBV7-6 to TRBJ2-5; 8 nucleotides match TRBD1. Unmatched junction bases numbered 13, after V lost 2 bases and J lost 5 bases. The germline V gene encodes CDR1 SGHVS and CDR2 FNYEAQ. There are 17 residues in the CDR3. CDR3 amino acids: CASSLWAIADRVETQYF. Here the CDR3 DNA reads TGTGCCAGCAGCTTATGGGCAATTGCGGACAGGGTTGAGACCCAGTACTTC.

The chain recombines TRBV9 with TRBJ2-3, with a tentative D call TRBD1 (5 bases). The V gene lost 0 bases and the J gene lost 5 bases, with 10 bases spanning the gap. Germline loops: CDR1 SGDLS, CDR2 YYNGEE. The CDR3 spans 14 residues. The CDR3 reads CASSVAGQGDTQYF. The CDR3, as DNA: TGTGCCAGCAGCGTAGCCGGACAAGGAGATACGCAGTATTTT.

V is TRBV28 and J is TRBJ1-5; D is uncertain. Per the germline V gene, CDR1 is MDHEN and CDR2 is SYDVKM. The CDR3 length is 15 residues. Deletions cut 3 bases from V and 5 bases from J, with 14 bases between. The CDR3 spells CASSFGQARDQPQHF. Here the CDR3 DNA reads TGTGCCAGCAGTTTTGGCCAGGCGCGTGATCAGCCCCAGCATTTT.

The chain joins TRBV19 to TRBJ2-7; 7 bases line up with TRBD1. The length of the CDR3 is 12 residues. Germline values: CDR1 LNHDA, CDR2 SQIVND (reference sequence). V shed 4 bases and J 3 bases; nucleotides not matched to a gene: 0. As DNA, the CDR3 is TGTGCCAGTAGTACAGGGGGCTACGAGCAGTACTTC. Translation: CASSTGGYEQYF.

V and J are TRBV2 and TRBJ1-3; D not certain. The germline gives CDR1 SNHLY, CDR2 FYNNEI. The CDR3 is 14 amino acids. V gave up 4 bases and J gave up 2 bases, with 9 bases separating them. CDR3 sequence: CASSVGRTGNTIYF. For the CDR3, the DNA is TGTGCCAGCAGTGTTGGCAGAACTGGAAACACCATATATTTT.

The chain is built from TRBV23-1 and TRBJ1-1; D is uncertain. TRBV23-1 is noted as an ORF with a role that remains uncertain. The V end lost 0 bases, the J end lost 3 bases, and 20 bases lay between the germline ends. The length of the CDR3 is 18 residues. The CDR3 reads CASSQSGDTVRFDTEAFF. The CDR3 DNA is TGCGCCAGCAGTCAATCGGGAGACACAGTGCGGTTTGACACTGAAGCTTTCTTT.

The V gene is TRBV19, the J gene TRBJ2-1, with 9 nucleotides matching TRBD2. Germline CDR1 and CDR2: LNHDA and SQIVND (reference sequence). The V and J ends lost 1 base and 6 bases, in that order; junction bases with no gene match: 4. This CDR3 is built from 15 residues. CDR3 protein: CASSIGVAGVNEQFF. The DNA of the CDR3 is TGTGCCAGTAGTATAGGGGTAGCGGGAGTCAATGAGCAGTTCTTC.

The chain couples TRBV6-1 to TRBJ2-1, with 8 bases lining up with TRBD2. CDR3 length equals 14 residues. Germline lookup yields CDR1 MNHNS and CDR2 SASEGT. V dropped 6 bases and J dropped 4; count of bases not matched to a gene: 5. The CDR3 reads CASRREAGYNEQFF. The CDR3 DNA reads TGTGCCAGCAGGCGGGAGGCGGGATACAATGAGCAGTTCTTC.

The chain combines TRBV9 with TRBJ2-2; D possibly corresponds to TRBD2 (6 bases). Germline CDR1 SGDLS, CDR2 YYNGEE. V was pared by 0 bases and J by 7 bases, with 13 bases between. The CDR3 covers 15 residues. The CDR3 sequence: CASSVGLSEGGELFF. For the CDR3, the DNA is TGTGCCAGCAGCGTAGGGCTGTCGGAGGGCGGGGAGCTGTTTTTT.